The 30 T cell receptor beta chains below all came from one sample that was sequenced in a study of Graves' ophthalmopathy and Graves' hyperthyroidism. Amplified material comprised TCR beta CDR3 regions derived from RNA transcripts. The first round was an RT-PCR with HTBI primers, and the second round was a multiplex PCR. A single record per CDR3 protein comes from TCRdb applying MiXCR to the multiplex PCR reads. The data hold about 740,000 distinct CDR3 sequences, with roughly 41% observed a single time. Sequenced input: peripheral blood. The source of these receptors is an adult man with Graves' ophthalmopathy.

In regard to this clonotype: The junction differs from germline at one of its ends, possibly a read error. The rearrangement uses TRBV10-3 and TRBJ1-2; 7 positions match TRBD1. Germline CDR1 ENHRY, CDR2 SYGVKD. This CDR3 has 14 amino acids. The CDR3 sequence is CASSYRGINYGYTF. The CDR3 bases are TGTGCCAGCAGTTACAGGGGAATTAACTATGGCTACACCTTC.

This chain connects TRBV2 to TRBJ1-1; no firm D call. The germline CDR1 and CDR2 sequences are SNHLY and FYNNEI. Trimming removed 6 bases from V and 1 base from J, with 18 bases in between. The CDR3 length is 16 residues. CDR3 coding DNA: TGTGCCAGCAGACCCGTATCGGGCCAGCGGAACACTGAAGCTTTCTTT. Its translation: CASRPVSGQRNTEAFF.

The chain joins TRBV25-1 to TRBJ2-5; D call uncertain. The CDR3 is 13 amino acids. V shed 5 bases and J shed 5 bases, with 12 bases lying between them. The V gene's germline CDR1 is MGHDK and CDR2 SYGVNS. CDR3 protein: CASSFNQGETQYF. The CDR3 coding sequence is TGTGCCAGCAGTTTTAACCAAGGGGAGACCCAGTACTTC.

Concerning this clonotype: This CDR3 fails to terminate in the conserved phenylalanine or tryptophan, so it likely reflects a read error. The genes are TRBV2 and TRBJ2-7, with D uncertain. V was shortened by 6 bases and J by 3 bases, with 9 bases between the two germline ends. CDR1 and CDR2 (germline): SNHLY, FYNNEI. The CDR3 contains 12 residues. CDR3 DNA sequence: TGTGCCAGCAGCTTCAGAGACTACGAGCAGTACTCC. Its protein product is CASSFRDYEQYS.

This clonotype was seen more than once but under ten times. V is TRBV12-3 or TRBV12-4 and J is TRBJ1-1; possibly TRBD1 for D (6 bases). The CDR3 is made up of 13 amino acids. V gave up 7 bases and J gave up 5 bases, with 14 bases separating them. The CDR3: CASNNQGLTEAFF. CDR3 bases: TGTGCCAGCAATAACCAGGGGTTAACTGAAGCTTTCTTT.

This clonotype was recorded at least ten times. The chain joins TRBV6-2 or TRBV6-3 to TRBJ1-2; tentatively, D is TRBD1 (5 bases). Germline V gives CDR1 MNHEY, CDR2 SVGEGT. V was cut by 0 bases and J by 8 bases, with 13 bases left in between. This CDR3 has 14 residues. The CDR3 DNA is TGTGCCAGCAGTTACTCCGGGACCGCGTGGGGCTACACCTTC. It encodes CASSYSGTAWGYTF.

This clonotype was recorded many times. The V call is TRBV2, the J call TRBJ1-6; D unresolved. The CDR3 has 16 residues. Trimming shortened V by 8 bases and J by 0 bases, and 14 bases separated the two germline ends. CDR1 is SNHLY and CDR2 is FYNNEI in the germline V gene. The CDR3 region has the DNA TGTGCCAGCTCGTCCGCTGCAACCTCCTATAATTCACCCCTCCACTTT. It translates to CASSSAATSYNSPLHF.

This clonotype was seen ten or more times. The V and J genes are TRBV20-1 and TRBJ1-5; D is perhaps TRBD1 (5 bases). The germline V and J ends were trimmed by 5 bases and 8 bases, with 16 bases remaining between them. This CDR3 has 13 amino acids. Germline assignment: CDR1 DFQATT and CDR2 SNEGSKA (reference sequence). The CDR3 coding sequence is TGCAGTGCTCGGGGGTCGACACTCAAGCCCCAGCATTTT. Its translation: CSARGSTLKPQHF.

This rearrangement joins TRBV19 to TRBJ1-5; 7 bases map to TRBD1. This CDR3 region has 13 residues. Germline V gene sequence: CDR1 LNHDA, CDR2 SQIVND (reference sequence). The J segment lost 5 bases and the V segment lost 7 bases, leaving 5 bases of the junction unmatched. The CDR3 protein is CASTRDSYQPQHF. CDR3 coding DNA: TGTGCCAGTACCCGGGACAGCTATCAGCCCCAGCATTTT.

This clonotype turned up a few times. The J gene is TRBJ1-1, the V gene TRBV7-2, with 8 bases lining up with TRBD1. CDR3 length: 15 residues. Trimming cost V 6 bases and J 4 bases; bases outside gene matches: 10. Germline-derived CDR1 and CDR2 are SGHTA and FQGNSA. The CDR3 spells CASSFQGARGTEAFF. The CDR3 DNA is TGTGCCAGCAGTTTCCAGGGGGCGCGAGGCACTGAAGCTTTCTTT.

V and J are TRBV7-6 and TRBJ2-1; D is undetermined. V lost 2 bases and J lost 7, with 9 bases in between. The CDR3 runs to 13 residues. In germline, CDR1 is SGHVS, CDR2 FNYEAQ. CDR3 DNA sequence: TGTGCCAGCAGCTTACTCCCCAGGAATGAGCAGTTCTTC. As protein: CASSLLPRNEQFF.

This clonotype was recorded at least ten times. J is TRBJ1-1 and V is TRBV7-9; 8 bases agree with TRBD1. Germline trimming cut 5 bases from V and 7 bases from J; bases unmatched to any gene: 6. Germline assignment: CDR1 SEHNR and CDR2 FQNEAQ (reference sequence). The CDR3 loop spans 13 amino acids. CDR3 nucleotides: TGTGCCAGCAGCCGGACAGGGTTTAATGAAGCTTTCTTT. Translating gives CASSRTGFNEAFF.

As regards this clonotype: The junction shows a germline mismatch at one end, possibly a read error. V usage is TRBV15 and J usage is TRBJ2-5; D possibly uses TRBD1 or TRBD2 (5 bases each). CDR1 and CDR2 from the germline V gene are LNHNV and YYDKDF (reference sequence). This CDR3 region has 16 residues. In DNA form, the CDR3 reads TGTGCCACCAGCAGAGCAGGGACCGGCTCATCAGAGACCCGGTACTTC. This codes for CATSRAGTGSSETRYF.

V gene TRBV20-1 combines with J gene TRBJ2-7; 13 bases agree with TRBD2. CDR1 DFQATT and CDR2 SNEGSKA come from the germline V gene (reference sequence). The CDR3 totals 15 residues. The junction had 6 bases not matched to a gene; V was cut back by 2 bases and J by 5 bases. Here the CDR3 reads CSARPGLAGNDEQYF. CDR3 coding DNA: TGCAGTGCTAGACCGGGACTAGCGGGGAATGACGAGCAGTACTTC.

The V and J genes are TRBV7-2 and TRBJ1-2; D gene ambiguous. The CDR3 length is 13 residues. From germline, CDR1 is SGHTA and CDR2 FQGNSA. V lost 3 bases and J 12 bases, leaving 17 bases between the germline ends. In DNA form, the CDR3 reads TGTGCCAGCAGCTTTGAGGACTTATCTGGAAACACCTTC. This translates into CASSFEDLSGNTF.

This clonotype was seen a handful of times. V usage is TRBV27 and J usage is TRBJ1-6; perhaps TRBD1 as D (6 bases). The CDR3 is 15 residues long. Germline values: CDR1 MNHEY, CDR2 SMNVEV (reference sequence). Trimming removed 1 base from V and 9 bases from J, with 13 bases in between. CDR3 sequence: CASSLWLRGGSPLHF. The CDR3 nucleotides are TGTGCCAGCAGTTTATGGCTCAGGGGAGGTTCACCCCTCCACTTT.

This clonotype was observed once. One end of the junction fails to match germline, which may point to a read error. The rearrangement links TRBV7-2 to TRBJ1-5; a possible D gene is TRBD1 (5 bases). Germline CDR1 and CDR2: SGHTA and FQGNSA. CDR3 length equals 16 residues. CDR3 sequence (DNA): TGCGCCAGCAGCCAAGGCCCAGGGTTCAGCAATCAGCCCCAGCATTTT. It is translated as CASSQGPGFSNQPQHF. The full variable domain, its missing parts supplied by reference TRBV7-2 and TRBJ1-5, is GAGVSQSPSNKVTEKGKDVELRCDPISGHTALYWYRQSLGQGLEFLIYFQGNSAPDKSGLPSDRFSAERTGGSVSTLTIQRTQQEDSAVYLCASSQGPGFSNQPQHFGDGTRLSIL.

For this clonotype: At one end the junction does not follow the germline gene, possibly because of a read error. V usage is TRBV7-9 and J usage is TRBJ2-7, with 11 bases fitting TRBD2. Germline V gene data show CDR1 as SEHNR and CDR2 as FQNEAQ (reference sequence). This CDR3 region has 16 residues. The CDR3 coding sequence is TGCGCCAGCAGCCAAGTTGGGACTAGCGGTGGAAACGAGCAGTACTTC. Translating it yields CASSQVGTSGGNEQYF.

The chain recombines TRBV30 with TRBJ2-5; the D is unclear. The CDR3 contains 12 residues. Germline V CDR1 and CDR2: GTSNPN, SVGIG (reference sequence). Deletions cut 2 bases from V and 4 bases from J, with 8 bases between. CDR3 residues: CAWSHGRETQYF. The CDR3 bases are TGTGCCTGGAGTCATGGACGAGAGACCCAGTACTTC.

CDR3 residues: CASSTYSFREDEQYF. In nucleotides, the CDR3 is TGTGCCAGCAGCACCTACTCCTTCCGGGAGGACGAGCAGTACTTC. This chain connects TRBV7-9 to TRBJ2-7, with 7 bases aligning to TRBD2. The CDR3 extends over 15 amino acids. Trimming cost V 5 bases and J 5 bases; bases outside gene matches: 12. Per the germline V gene, CDR1 is SEHNR and CDR2 is FQNEAQ (reference sequence).

This chain links TRBV2 with TRBJ1-2, with TRBD1 matching over 9 bases. Germline V lookup: CDR1 SNHLY, CDR2 FYNNEI. V gave up 8 bases and J gave up 13 bases; unmatched junction bases: 8. CDR3 length equals 11 residues. CDR3 sequence (DNA): TGTGCCAGCCATCCGGGACAGGGACGCACCTTC. Its translation is CASHPGQGRTF. Using reference TRBV2 and TRBJ1-2 for the parts outside the CDR3, the full variable domain is EPEVTQTPSHQVTQMGQEVILRCVPISNHLYFYWYRQILGQKVEFLVSFYNNEISEKSEIFDDQFSVERPDGSNFTLKIRSTKLEDSAMYFCASHPGQGRTFGSGTRLTVV.

The chain combines TRBV25-1 with TRBJ2-6; 11 bases are shared with TRBD2. Germline-derived CDR1 and CDR2 are MGHDK and SYGVNS. The CDR3 is made up of 19 amino acids. J lost 2 bases, V lost 6 bases, and 12 bases had no gene match. CDR3 DNA sequence: TGTGCCAGCAGCTTAGTGGCTAGCGGGAGGATTACTGGGGCCAACGTCCTGACTTTC. This gives the protein CASSLVASGRITGANVLTF. Using reference TRBV25-1 and TRBJ2-6 for the parts outside the CDR3, the full variable domain is EADIYQTPRYLVIGTGKKITLECSQTMGHDKMYWYQQDPGMELHLIHYSYGVNSTEKGDLSSESTVSRIRTEHFPLTLESARPSHTSQYLCASSLVASGRITGANVLTFGAGSRLTVL.

The V and J genes are TRBV19 and TRBJ2-6; D not resolved. The CDR3 spans 16 residues. In germline, CDR1 is LNHDA, CDR2 SQIVND (reference sequence). The V gene lost 4 bases and the J gene lost 2 bases, with 12 bases spanning the gap. The CDR3 is CASSTRPGTGANVLTF. CDR3 DNA sequence: TGTGCCAGTAGTACGCGGCCGGGTACTGGGGCCAACGTCCTGACTTTC.

This clonotype was counted at least ten times. V usage is TRBV12-3 or TRBV12-4 and J usage is TRBJ1-2; D unresolved. V lost 5 bases to trimming and J lost 7 bases, with 20 bases between them. The length of the CDR3 is 15 residues. Here the CDR3 DNA reads TGTGCCAGCAGTGCGACGGCCGGACGGGGTGTTGGCTACACCTTC. It translates to CASSATAGRGVGYTF.

This clonotype was observed a few times. The chain is built from TRBV2 and TRBJ2-7; the match to TRBD2 covers 7 bases. The CDR3 contains 15 residues. V shed 6 bases, J shed 1 base, and the junction held 9 bases outside the gene matches. Germline CDR1 and CDR2: SNHLY and FYNNEI. CDR3 protein: CASRARGDLSYEQYF. The CDR3, as DNA: TGTGCCAGCAGAGCACGGGGGGACCTGTCCTACGAGCAGTACTTC.

The rearrangement uses TRBV6-1 and TRBJ1-6; 7 positions match TRBD1. Germline assignment: CDR1 MNHNS and CDR2 SASEGT. J lost 8 bases, V lost 2 bases, and 9 bases had no gene match. The CDR3 has 16 amino acids. Here the CDR3 reads CASSETTGQAYSPLHF. The CDR3 coding sequence is TGTGCCAGCAGTGAAACGACCGGACAGGCCTATTCACCCCTCCACTTT.

In this sample, this clonotype turned up a few times. The V gene is TRBV15, the J gene TRBJ1-2, with D hard to call. Trimming took 1 base from V and 4 from J, leaving 7 bases between them. This CDR3 region has 13 residues. Germline V gene data show CDR1 as LNHNV and CDR2 as YYDKDF (reference sequence). The CDR3 DNA follows: TGTGCCACCAGCAGAGGGTCGACCTATGGCTACACCTTC. It specifies CATSRGSTYGYTF.

This clonotype has a count of ten or more. This sequence joins TRBV7-9 and TRBJ1-5; no clear D. The germline V and J ends were trimmed by 6 bases and 2 bases, with 8 bases remaining between them. In germline, CDR1 is SEHNR, CDR2 FQNEAQ (reference sequence). The CDR3 contains 13 residues. CDR3 amino acids: CASSDMGNQPQHF. The CDR3 nucleotides are TGTGCCAGCAGTGACATGGGCAATCAGCCCCAGCATTTT.

At least ten counts were recorded for this clonotype. The chain carries TRBV29-1 and TRBJ1-2; D remains ambiguous. The germline V gene encodes CDR1 SQVTM and CDR2 ANQGSEA. CDR3 length equals 13 residues. Between the trimmed V and J ends, which lost 4 bases and 4 bases, there was a span of 13 bases. The CDR3 here is CSVGGYSSYGYTF. As DNA, the CDR3 is TGCAGCGTTGGAGGGTATAGCTCCTATGGCTACACCTTC.

The J gene is TRBJ1-4, the V gene TRBV5-1, with D tentatively TRBD1 (6 bases). Germline V gives CDR1 SGHRS, CDR2 YFSETQ. Trimming pared 4 bases from V and 0 bases from J, leaving 10 bases between. The CDR3 is 15 amino acids. The CDR3 loop reads CASSTTGSTNEKLFF. The CDR3, as DNA: TGCGCCAGCAGCACCACAGGGTCAACTAATGAAAAACTGTTTTTT.